This is a list of T cell receptor beta chains from one sample in a study of OX40 agonist ivuxolimab in advanced cancers. Clones were sequenced by immunoSEQ multiplex PCR, and TCRdb holds only the in-frame ones, with some missing. In the table there are about 18,000 clones, more than 65% of which are singletons. The specimen comprised CD4+ or CD8+ T cells sorted from blood, sampled in a trial of the OX40 agonist ivuxolimab. The receptors stem from an adult with an advanced solid tumor such as melanoma, head and neck, liver or kidney cancer. The CDR3 runs from the conserved cysteine through the conserved F or W. D genes are given only for firm matches. Size is omitted from some rows. Given values are once, few, many or a class for expanded clones.

abundance	d_gene	v_gene	j_gene	CDR3aa	CDR3nt
-	-	TRBV21-1	TRBJ2-1	CASSHFGGDRVRNEQFF	TGTGCCAGCAGCCACTTTGGGGGGGACAGGGTTCGGAATGAGCAGTTCTTC
medium-sized	TRBD1	TRBV28	TRBJ1-1	CASSLIRDRGAEAFF	TGTGCCAGCAGTTTAATTAGGGACAGGGGTGCTGAAGCTTTCTTT
-	-	TRBV6-6	TRBJ2-7	CASSYSKDWLGEQYF	TGTGCCAGCAGTTACTCGAAGGACTGGCTTGGGGAGCAGTACTTC
few	-	TRBV10-1	TRBJ2-7	CASSQGSYEQYF	TGCGCCAGCAGCCAGGGGTCCTACGAGCAGTACTTC
-	-	TRBV6-5	TRBJ2-7	CASSYQGPEQYF	TGTGCCAGCAGTTACCAAGGGCCCGAGCAGTACTTC
-	-	TRBV4-1	TRBJ1-5	CASSQGQGGNQPQHF	TGCGCCAGCAGCCAAGGGCAGGGTGGCAATCAGCCCCAGCATTTT
-	-	TRBV28	TRBJ2-7	CASSFDGYYGQYF	TGTGCCAGCAGTTTCGACGGATATTACGGGCAGTACTTC
-	-	TRBV30	TRBJ1-4	CAWSVSLNEKLFF	TGTGCCTGGAGCGTCTCCCTGAATGAAAAACTGTTTTTT
-	-	TRBV5-6	TRBJ1-5	CASSLGAQGNQPQHF	TGTGCCAGCAGCTTGGGAGCGCAGGGCAATCAGCCCCAGCATTTT
-	-	TRBV2	TRBJ2-7	CASRAPSSYEQYF	TGTGCCAGTAGAGCCCCGAGCTCCTACGAGCAGTACTTC
-	-	TRBV12-5	TRBJ2-3	CASGLVEGLPTDTQYF	TGTGCTAGTGGTTTGGTAGAGGGCTTGCCCACAGATACGCAGTATTTT
-	-	TRBV15	TRBJ2-1	CATSRDPDPFYNEQFF	TGTGCCACCAGCAGAGATCCGGACCCCTTCTACAATGAGCAGTTCTTC
-	-	TRBV28	TRBJ1-5	CASSLKGEGGQPQHF	TGTGCCAGCAGCTTAAAAGGGGAGGGAGGGCAGCCCCAGCATTTT
medium-sized	-	TRBV7-3	TRBJ2-1	CASSHGLYNEQFF	TGTGCCAGCAGCCACGGACTCTACAATGAGCAGTTCTTC
-	TRBD2	TRBV7-7	TRBJ2-1	CASSRTSGPSSYNEQFF	TGTGCTAGCAGCCGGACTAGCGGACCCAGCTCCTACAATGAGCAGTTCTTC
-	TRBD2	TRBV28	TRBJ2-1	CASSLTSGRAYAYNEQFF	TGTGCCAGCAGTTTAACTAGCGGGAGGGCCTATGCCTACAATGAGCAGTTCTTC
-	TRBD2	TRBV4-1	TRBJ2-1	CASSQATSVYDEQFF	TGCGCCAGCAGCCAAGCCACTAGCGTCTACGATGAGCAGTTCTTC
-	-	TRBV19	TRBJ2-3	CASSIDSSADTQYF	TGTGCCAGTAGTATAGATAGCAGTGCAGATACGCAGTATTTT
-	TRBD1	TRBV7-2	TRBJ1-2	CASSLGVTGFGYTF	TGTGCCAGCAGCTTAGGGGTGACAGGGTTTGGCTACACCTTC
-	-	TRBV7-9	TRBJ2-1	CASSPPAGGGYNEQFF	TGTGCCAGCAGCCCCCCGGCCGGAGGTGGTTACAATGAGCAGTTCTTC
-	-	TRBV7-9	TRBJ1-1	CASSLVATEAFF	TGTGCCAGCAGCCTCGTGGCCACTGAAGCTTTCTTT
few	-	TRBV13	TRBJ2-1	CASSSSGTDQNNEQFF	TGTGCCAGCAGCTCCTCAGGGACGGATCAGAACAATGAGCAGTTCTTC